A single sample gave rise to the 19 T cell receptor beta chains below, sequenced in a study of cytomegalovirus exposure and HLA in healthy donors. Generated by immunoSEQ multiplex PCR, the TCRdb table keeps only in-frame clones and is missing some. The sample has about 240,000 clones, roughly 86% seen once. Sequencing was performed on PBMCs. These receptors came from a woman in her twenties or thirties in good health and CMV-seropositive.

V usage is TRBV4-2 and J usage is TRBJ2-3; TRBD2 matches at 7 bases. Germline lookup yields CDR1 LGHNA and CDR2 YNFKEQ. The CDR3 has 17 residues. V shed 0 bases, J shed 6 bases, and the junction held 12 bases outside the gene matches. CDR3 residues: CASSQDLPSGEGDTQYF. In nucleotides, the CDR3 is TGTGCCAGCAGCCAAGATCTCCCCAGCGGGGAAGGGGATACGCAGTATTTT.

The chain employs TRBV19 and TRBJ1-1, with 7 bases lining up with TRBD1. Germline lookup yields CDR1 LNHDA and CDR2 SQIVND (reference sequence). Trimming at V came to 6 bases and at J to 5 bases, leaving 9 bases not matched to a gene. There are 14 residues in the CDR3. CDR3 nucleotide sequence: TGTGCCAGTAGGTTCCGGGACAGAAGAACTGAAGCTTTCTTT. This gives the protein CASRFRDRRTEAFF.

The rearrangement uses TRBV6-4 and TRBJ2-6; D not resolved. The V end was cut by 5 bases, the J end by 2 bases, with 7 bases between. The CDR3 is 14 residues long. Germline loops: CDR1 MRHNA, CDR2 SNTAGT. The CDR3 loop reads CASSSTPGANVLTF. CDR3 sequence (DNA): TGTGCCAGCAGTTCGACACCTGGGGCCAACGTCCTGACTTTC.

CDR3 DNA: TGTGCCAGCAGCGTAGGGGGTAGCGGCTACGAGCAGTACTTC. As protein: CASSVGGSGYEQYF. The V gene is TRBV9, the J gene TRBJ2-7; tentative D call: TRBD2 (6 bases). Germline V lookup: CDR1 SGDLS, CDR2 YYNGEE. With 0 bases removed from V and 3 bases from J, the gap between germline ends came to 10 bases. The CDR3 has 14 residues.

The sample holds one count of this clone. The J gene is TRBJ2-1, the V gene TRBV5-1; 7 bases line up with TRBD2. The germline CDR1 and CDR2 sequences are SGHRS and YFSETQ. V was pared by 3 bases and J by 0 bases, with 3 bases of the junction left unmatched. This CDR3 spans 15 amino acids. The CDR3 DNA follows: TGCGCCAGCAGCTCCCCGGGGGGCTCCTACAATGAGCAGTTCTTC. This codes for CASSSPGGSYNEQFF.

The chain recombines TRBV15 with TRBJ1-4; TRBD1 aligns across 8 bases. The V segment lost 0 bases and the J segment 6 bases; nucleotides outside the gene matches: 3. From germline, CDR1 is LNHNV and CDR2 YYDKDF (reference sequence). There are 15 residues in the CDR3. CDR3 nucleotides: TGTGCCACCAGCAGAGACGAGGACAGGGATGAAAAACTGTTTTTT. The encoded protein is CATSRDEDRDEKLFF.

The V gene is TRBV7-9, the J gene TRBJ2-7, with 8 bases aligning to TRBD2. Trimming took 8 bases from V and 4 from J; bases not matched to a gene: 13. This CDR3 comprises 15 residues. Germline V gene lookup returns CDR1 SEHNR and CDR2 FQNEAQ (reference sequence). Here the CDR3 reads CASAGPEAGGYEQYF. Here the CDR3 DNA reads TGTGCCAGCGCAGGACCGGAGGCGGGAGGTTACGAGCAGTACTTC.

This chain links TRBV30 with TRBJ2-1; D is undetermined. The CDR3 consists of 13 residues. Germline V gene lookup returns CDR1 GTSNPN and CDR2 SVGIG (reference sequence). Trimming cost V 4 bases and J 5 bases, with 12 bases left between them. The CDR3 loop is CAWTSRHDNEQFF. The DNA for the CDR3 is TGTGCCTGGACCTCGAGGCACGACAATGAGCAGTTCTTC.

This clone has a single count. The chain uses TRBV9 and TRBJ2-1; tentatively, D is TRBD1 (6 bases). Germline V lookup: CDR1 SGDLS, CDR2 YYNGEE. V lost 4 bases and J 4 bases, leaving 9 bases between the germline ends. This CDR3 has 13 residues. The chain's CDR3 is CASSPQGYNEQFF. In nucleotides, the CDR3 is TGTGCCAGCAGCCCACAGGGATACAATGAGCAGTTCTTC.

The chain is built from TRBV30 and TRBJ1-2; D remains ambiguous. This CDR3 comprises 11 residues. Germline assignment: CDR1 GTSNPN and CDR2 SVGIG (reference sequence). Trimming removed 1 base at V and 8 bases at J, with 8 bases between. For the CDR3, the DNA is TGTGCCTGGAGTGCCTTTCGGGGCTACACCTTC. Its protein product is CAWSAFRGYTF.

The chain uses TRBV29-1 and TRBJ1-1; unclear D gene. V lost 3 bases and J lost 0, with 8 bases in between. The CDR3 has 13 amino acids. Germline-derived CDR1 and CDR2 are SQVTM and ANQGSEA. The CDR3 reads CSVDGPMNTEAFF. The CDR3 DNA reads TGCAGCGTTGATGGCCCAATGAACACTGAAGCTTTCTTT.

The chain recombines TRBV5-4 with TRBJ2-2; D remains ambiguous. Trimming cost V 5 bases and J 0 bases, with 8 bases left between them. CDR3 length equals 14 residues. Germline CDR1 and CDR2: SGHNT and YYREEE (reference sequence). The CDR3, as DNA: TGTGCCAGCAGGGCAGAAGCGAACACCGGGGAGCTGTTTTTT. Translating it yields CASRAEANTGELFF.

This chain connects TRBV13 to TRBJ2-1, with 14 bases identical to TRBD2. The CDR3 is 16 amino acids. V lost 5 bases, J lost 9 bases, and 9 bases stayed unmatched. CDR1 and CDR2 from the germline V gene are PRHDT and FYEKMQ (reference sequence). CDR3 sequence: CASSQMGLAGDGEQFF. Here the CDR3 DNA reads TGTGCCAGCAGCCAAATGGGACTAGCGGGAGATGGTGAGCAGTTCTTC.

This clone was seen once. The chain combines TRBV28 with TRBJ2-1, with D possibly TRBD2 on 6 matching bases. V was trimmed by 3 bases and J by 8 bases, leaving 20 bases between them. CDR1 and CDR2 (germline): MDHEN, SYDVKM. This CDR3 contains 16 residues. DNA for the CDR3: TGTGCCAGCAGTTTGTTAGGTAGCGGAGTGGTAGATGAGCAGTTCTTC. Residues: CASSLLGSGVVDEQFF.

The V gene is TRBV2, the J gene TRBJ2-1; a weak D match, TRBD1 (6 bases). In germline, CDR1 is SNHLY, CDR2 FYNNEI. The CDR3 has 12 amino acids. V dropped 4 bases and J dropped 6 bases, with 7 bases sitting between them. The CDR3 DNA sequence: TGTGCCAGCAGTGCACAGGGCAATGAGCAGTTCTTC. Protein: CASSAQGNEQFF. The variable domain in full, completed from reference TRBV2 and TRBJ2-1, reads EPEVTQTPSHQVTQMGQEVILRCVPISNHLYFYWYRQILGQKVEFLVSFYNNEISEKSEIFDDQFSVERPDGSNFTLKIRSTKLEDSAMYFCASSAQGNEQFFGPGTRLTVL.

The gene calls are TRBV6-6 and TRBJ1-1, with 8 bases matching TRBD1. This CDR3 contains 14 residues. V gave up 6 bases and J gave up 1 base; unmatched junction bases: 4. Germline V gives CDR1 MNHNY, CDR2 SVGAGI (reference sequence). CDR3 region: CASSLGQGNTEAFF. Written as DNA, the CDR3 is TGTGCCAGCAGCCTCGGACAGGGGAACACTGAAGCTTTCTTT.

V gene TRBV11-3 combines with J gene TRBJ2-3, with D unclear. This CDR3 spans 14 amino acids. V was pared by 0 bases and J by 2 bases, with 6 bases between. Germline V gives CDR1 SGHNT, CDR2 YENEEA. This chain's CDR3 is CASSLEGVTDTQYF. As DNA, the CDR3 is TGTGCCAGCAGCTTAGAAGGAGTCACAGATACGCAGTATTTT.

This chain joins TRBV9 and TRBJ2-1; tentatively, D is TRBD1 (5 bases). The V gene's germline CDR1 is SGDLS and CDR2 YYNGEE. V was clipped by 3 bases and J by 6 bases, with 19 bases between them. CDR3 length: 16 amino acids. The chain's CDR3 is CASSAQGGAGSNEQFF. The CDR3 DNA follows: TGTGCCAGCAGCGCGCAGGGCGGAGCAGGAAGCAATGAGCAGTTCTTC. The whole variable domain, filled in from reference TRBV9 and TRBJ2-1, reads DSGVTQTPKHLITATGQRVTLRCSPRSGDLSVYWYQQSLDQGLQFLIQYYNGEERAKGNILERFSAQQFPDLHSELNLSSLELGDSALYFCASSAQGGAGSNEQFFGPGTRLTVL.

The chain employs TRBV9 and TRBJ1-3; no definite D call. CDR3 length: 15 residues. The ends were cut back, 0 bases at V and 0 bases at J, with 7 bases in the middle. The germline V gene has CDR1 SGDLS and CDR2 YYNGEE. The CDR3: CASSVAGYSGNTIYF. The CDR3 DNA sequence: TGTGCCAGCAGCGTAGCGGGGTACTCTGGAAACACCATATATTTT. Combining the CDR3 with reference TRBV9 and TRBJ1-3 gives the whole variable domain DSGVTQTPKHLITATGQRVTLRCSPRSGDLSVYWYQQSLDQGLQFLIQYYNGEERAKGNILERFSAQQFPDLHSELNLSSLELGDSALYFCASSVAGYSGNTIYFGEGSWLTVV.